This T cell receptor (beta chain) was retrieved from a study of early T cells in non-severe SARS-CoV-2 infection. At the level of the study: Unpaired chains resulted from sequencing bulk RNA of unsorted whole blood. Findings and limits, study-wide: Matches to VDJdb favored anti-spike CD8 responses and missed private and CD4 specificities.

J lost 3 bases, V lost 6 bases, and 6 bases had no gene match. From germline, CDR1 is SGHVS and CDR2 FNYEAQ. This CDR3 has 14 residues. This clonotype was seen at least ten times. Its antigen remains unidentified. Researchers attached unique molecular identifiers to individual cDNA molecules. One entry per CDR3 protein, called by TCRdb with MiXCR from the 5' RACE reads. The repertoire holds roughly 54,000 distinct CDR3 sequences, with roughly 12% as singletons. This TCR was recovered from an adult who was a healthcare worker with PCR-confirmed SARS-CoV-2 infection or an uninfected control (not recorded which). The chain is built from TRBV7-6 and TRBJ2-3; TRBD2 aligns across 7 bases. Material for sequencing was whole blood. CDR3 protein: CASRPLAETDTQYF. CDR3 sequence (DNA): TGTGCCAGCAGACCCCTAGCGGAGACAGATACGCAGTATTTT.